The present T cell receptor beta chain was sequenced within a study of metastatic and nonmetastatic thyroid tumors. For the study at large: It was across blood and tumor or nodule tissue from malignant and benign thyroid patients that repertoires were compared. Study observations and caveats: Benign nodules reportedly had significantly lower TCR beta diversity than malignant thyroid tumors in blood and tumor.

There were no patients who had received any treatment before thyroid surgery. This clone turned up a few times. Its antigen is not identified. The junction had 6 bases not matched to a gene; V was cut back by 4 bases and J by 4 bases. The length of the CDR3 is 14 residues. CDR1 and CDR2 (germline): LGHNA, YNFKEQ. Authors' processing steps: What underpinned the distant-metastasis classifier for papillary thyroid cancer was the set of CDR3 differences across clinicopathological groups. MiXCR re-clonotyped the PCR reads for TCRdb. The V and J calls follow TCRdb's processing rather than the paper's. The sample has roughly 30,000 clones; roughly a fifth are singletons.

V and J are TRBV4-2 and TRBJ2-7; 8 bases fit TRBD2. The sample comprised blood. This clonotype was obtained from a female donor with papillary thyroid cancer or a benign thyroid nodule (not recorded which). Some clones in this sample may be carry-over from other donors' samples. CDR3 amino acids: CASSLSGRGYEQYF. CDR3 nucleotide sequence: TGTGCCAGCAGCCTGAGCGGGAGAGGATACGAGCAGTACTTC.